A selection of T cell receptor beta chains follows, all from one sample in a study of T cell responses to AZD1222 COVID-19 vaccine. The repertoire was sequenced with immunoSEQ multiplex PCR; TCRdb's copy has only in-frame clones and lacks some. The sample yields around 99,000 clones, roughly nine tenths seen once. The sample in question was peripheral blood, obtained on day 0 of AZD1222 vaccination. The source of these receptors is an adult in good health. Each CDR3 is given with its conserved first and last residue. Clone sizes are given selectively: once, few, many, or a class where the clone is expanded.

TRBV28	once	CASFHALTDTQYF
TRBV5-4	.	CASSETGAGEKLFF
TRBV19	.	CASSIGIQGWGRRAAKNIQYF
TRBV5-1	.	CASSRTTGGNTGELFF
TRBV11-3	.	CAREGGDTQYF
TRBV6-5	.	CASTALISVALHF
TRBV19	.	CASRPRGVSGANVLTF
TRBV18	.	CASSLGTLYEQYF
TRBV12-3/TRBV12-4	.	CASSFRDTQYF
TRBV28	.	CASSSSRLSRSSYEQYF
TRBV6-5	.	CASARTGVSYEQYF
TRBV5-6	.	CASTRTGESYEQYF
TRBV5-1	.	CASRVTNTGELFF
TRBV18	few	CASSPGTGDNQPQHF
TRBV7-2	.	CASSPSYEQYF
TRBV27	.	CASSRSGGYTF
TRBV5-1	.	CASSLQSGGSYEQYF
TRBV10-3	.	CAIKAGLAGGANEQFF
TRBV25-1	once	CASSDASGSVESRETQYF
TRBV4-3	once	CASSPSTSGLYEQYF
TRBV5-1	.	CASSTTPGQDSYEQYF
TRBV13	.	CASSSPRLAGFYEQYF
TRBV2	.	CASSEAVHQPQHF
TRBV5-8	.	CASSSRRTAYPNQPQHF
TRBV19	.	CASLRRGDTGELFF
TRBV7-2	.	CASSRRTSEKLFF
TRBV7-9	.	CASSGAQQRYNEQFF
TRBV2	once	CASSENVGYGYTF
TRBV28	.	CASSLPTGGIGPQHF
TRBV5-1	.	CASSLDSSSYNEQFF
TRBV28	.	CASNASPSEQYF